This T cell receptor beta chain is from a study of T cell clonality in common variable immunodeficiency. Measured with immunoSEQ multiplex PCR; TCRdb has only the in-frame clones, and not every one. Observed in the sample are tens of thousands of clones, none of them singletons. This CDR3 region has 13 residues. Germline V gene data show CDR1 as SQVTM and CDR2 as ANQGSEA. The trim removed 8 bases at V and 6 bases at J, leaving 7 bases unmatched. This clone was recorded many times. Its specificity is not known. Read sequence stops 3 residues before the CDR3 end, and the germline J gene provides the missing end. Regarding the study as a whole: Repertoire-complication correlations in CVID were limited by patient heterogeneity. TCRbeta clonality was increased in CVID versus healthy controls. Reportedly, TCR beta sequences from common variable immunodeficiency showed fewer deletions and N-nucleotide insertions.

The chain is built from TRBV29-1 and TRBJ2-2, with 9 bases matching TRBD2. Specimen: peripheral blood mononuclear cells. This TCR was sampled from a human donor with common variable immunodeficiency. The sequenced part of the CDR3 DNA is TGCAGCTATAAGCGGGAGGTGGCCGGGGAG. The encoded protein is CSYKREVAGE. The whole CDR3 sequence is CSYKREVAGELFF.